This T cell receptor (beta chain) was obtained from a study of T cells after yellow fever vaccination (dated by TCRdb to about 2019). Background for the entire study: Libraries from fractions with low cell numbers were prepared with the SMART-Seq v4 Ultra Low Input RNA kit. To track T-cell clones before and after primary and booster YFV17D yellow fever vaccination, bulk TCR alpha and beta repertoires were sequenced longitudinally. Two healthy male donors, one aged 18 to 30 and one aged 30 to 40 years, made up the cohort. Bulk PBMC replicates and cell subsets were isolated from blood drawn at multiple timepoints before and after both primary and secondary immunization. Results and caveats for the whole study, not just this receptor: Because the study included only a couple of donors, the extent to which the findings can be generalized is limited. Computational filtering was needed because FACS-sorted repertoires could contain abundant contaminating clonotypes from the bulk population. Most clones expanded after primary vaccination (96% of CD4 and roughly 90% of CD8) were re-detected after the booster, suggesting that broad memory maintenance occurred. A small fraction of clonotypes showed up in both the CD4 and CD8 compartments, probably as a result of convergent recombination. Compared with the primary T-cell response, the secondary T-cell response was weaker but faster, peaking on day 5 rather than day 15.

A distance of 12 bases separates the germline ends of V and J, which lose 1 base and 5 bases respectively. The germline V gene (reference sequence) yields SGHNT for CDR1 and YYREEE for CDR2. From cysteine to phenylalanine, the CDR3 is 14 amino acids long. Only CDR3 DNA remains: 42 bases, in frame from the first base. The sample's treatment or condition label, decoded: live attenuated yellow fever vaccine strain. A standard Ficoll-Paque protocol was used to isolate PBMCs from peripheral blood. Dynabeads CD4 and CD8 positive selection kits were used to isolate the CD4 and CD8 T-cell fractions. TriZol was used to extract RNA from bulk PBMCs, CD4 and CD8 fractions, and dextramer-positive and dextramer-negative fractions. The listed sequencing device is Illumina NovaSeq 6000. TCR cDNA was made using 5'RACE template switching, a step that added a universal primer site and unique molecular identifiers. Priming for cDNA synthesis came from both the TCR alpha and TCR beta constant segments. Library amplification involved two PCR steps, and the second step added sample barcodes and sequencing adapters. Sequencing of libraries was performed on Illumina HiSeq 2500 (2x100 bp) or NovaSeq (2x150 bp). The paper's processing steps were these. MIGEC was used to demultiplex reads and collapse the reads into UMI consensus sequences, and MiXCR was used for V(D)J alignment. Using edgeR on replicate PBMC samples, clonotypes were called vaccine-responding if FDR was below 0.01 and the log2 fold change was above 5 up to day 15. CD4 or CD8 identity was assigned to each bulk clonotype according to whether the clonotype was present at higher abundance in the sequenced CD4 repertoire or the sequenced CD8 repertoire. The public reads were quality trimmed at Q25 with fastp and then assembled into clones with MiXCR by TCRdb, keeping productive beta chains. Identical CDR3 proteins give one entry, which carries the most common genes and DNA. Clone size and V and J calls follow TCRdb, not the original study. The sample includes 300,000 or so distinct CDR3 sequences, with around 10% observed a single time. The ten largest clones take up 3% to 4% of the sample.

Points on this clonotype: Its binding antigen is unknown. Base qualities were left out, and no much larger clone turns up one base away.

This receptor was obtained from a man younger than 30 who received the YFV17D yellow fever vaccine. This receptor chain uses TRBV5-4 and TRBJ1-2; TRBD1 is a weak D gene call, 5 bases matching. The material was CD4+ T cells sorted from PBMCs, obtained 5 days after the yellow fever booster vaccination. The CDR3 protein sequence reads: CASSLPSTVYGYTF. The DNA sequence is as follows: TGTGCCAGCAGCTTGCCTTCGACAGTGTATGGCTACACCTTC.